One sample yielded the 30 T cell receptor beta chains listed below, sequenced in a study of blood T cell repertoires in COVID-19. Assay: immunoSEQ multiplex PCR; the TCRdb copy retains only in-frame clones and omits some. Of roughly 350,000 clones listed, around 87% were seen once; the top ten hold 4%. Sequencing used peripheral blood. The receptor source for this set is a woman aged 50 to 65 with active or convalescent COVID-19.

The V and J genes are TRBV5-4 and TRBJ1-2; 10 bases are a match to TRBD1. The J segment lost 2 bases and the V segment lost 4 bases, leaving 8 bases of the junction unmatched. The CDR3 has 16 residues. Germline V CDR1 and CDR2: SGHNT, YYREEE (reference sequence). CDR3: CASSPDRGSLNYGYTF. CDR3 sequence (DNA): TGTGCCAGCAGCCCGGACAGGGGGTCCCTAAACTATGGCTACACCTTC.

The genes are TRBV28 and TRBJ1-1; no reliable D call. Trimming took off 4 bases at V and 5 bases at J, with 20 bases between the two ends. The germline V gene has CDR1 MDHEN and CDR2 SYDVKM. The CDR3 has 16 residues. CDR3 coding DNA: TGTGCCAGCAGTTCGCCGAGAAAGACACTCCGAACTGAAGCTTTCTTT. Protein sequence: CASSSPRKTLRTEAFF. Together with reference TRBV28 and TRBJ1-1, the CDR3 gives the full variable domain: DVKVTQSSRYLVKRTGEKVFLECVQDMDHENMFWYRQDPGLGLRLIYFSYDVKMKEKGDIPEGYSVSREKKERFSLILESASTNQTSMYLCASSSPRKTLRTEAFFGQGTRLTVV.

The count of this clone is one. J is TRBJ2-3 and V is TRBV7-2; D uncertain. Germline V gene sequence: CDR1 SGHTA, CDR2 FQGNSA. The CDR3 runs to 13 residues. The V gene lost 2 bases and the J gene lost 2 bases, with 5 bases spanning the gap. This chain's CDR3 is CASSLPFTDTQYF. The DNA of the CDR3 is TGTGCCAGCAGCTTACCTTTCACAGATACGCAGTATTTT.

This clone showed up just a few times. The chain is built from TRBV19 and TRBJ1-5; 7 nucleotides agree with TRBD1. Trimming took 8 bases from V and 3 from J; bases not matched to a gene: 4. This CDR3 comprises 13 residues. Looked up from germline, CDR1 is LNHDA and CDR2 is SQIVND (reference sequence). CDR3 region: CASGDSPNQPQHF. In nucleotides, the CDR3 is TGTGCCAGTGGGGACAGTCCCAATCAGCCCCAGCATTTT.

V is TRBV11-2 and J is TRBJ2-3; 8 bases match TRBD2. V was clipped by 1 base and J by 2 bases; unmatched bases: 2. Per the germline V gene, CDR1 is SGHAT and CDR2 is FQNNGV. CDR3 length: 15 amino acids. The CDR3 bases are TGTGCCAGCAGCTTAGCCGGGAGGGACACAGATACGCAGTATTTT. Amino acids: CASSLAGRDTDTQYF.

The chain carries TRBV2 and TRBJ1-2, with D unresolved. Trimming left V 2 bases short and J 7 bases short, with 11 bases between. The CDR3 is 13 residues long. Germline-derived CDR1 and CDR2 are SNHLY and FYNNEI. The CDR3 coding sequence is TGTGCCAGCAGTGAAAGGGAGGGCGGTGGCTACACCTTC. Translated, it gives CASSEREGGGYTF.

This clone was seen at least ten times. This sequence joins TRBV11-2 and TRBJ2-1; 12 positions match TRBD2. J was trimmed by 4 bases and V by 1 base; bases with no gene match: 2. Germline V gene data show CDR1 as SGHAT and CDR2 as FQNNGV. The CDR3 totals 16 residues. In DNA, the CDR3 is TGTGCCAGCAGCTTAGGCACTAGCGGGGGGTACAATGAGCAGTTCTTC. Translated, it gives CASSLGTSGGYNEQFF.

This clone has more than one count but fewer than ten. The rearrangement joins TRBV10-3 to TRBJ2-7; perhaps TRBD2 as D (6 bases). V lost 2 bases and J 7 bases, leaving 9 bases between the germline ends. CDR3 length: 12 amino acids. The germline V gene has CDR1 ENHRY and CDR2 SYGVKD. CDR3 amino acids: CAISEAREEQYF. The CDR3 DNA reads TGTGCCATCAGTGAGGCACGGGAGGAGCAGTACTTC.

The genes are TRBV20-1 and TRBJ1-1, with no clear D. With 3 bases removed from V and 1 base from J, the gap between germline ends came to 15 bases. CDR1 and CDR2 from the germline V gene are DFQATT and SNEGSKA (reference sequence). The CDR3 sequence is 15 residues long. CDR3 nucleotide sequence: TGCAGTGCTAGTTCCGGATCCCGCGGGAACACTGAAGCTTTCTTT. Protein product: CSASSGSRGNTEAFF.

This chain uses TRBV28 with TRBJ1-4; D is unclear. Trimming pared 3 bases from V and 0 bases from J, leaving 14 bases between. Germline CDR1 MDHEN, CDR2 SYDVKM. This CDR3 is 17 amino acids long. The CDR3 DNA reads as TGTGCCAGCAGTTTTTTATGGGCGTCAGCAACTAATGAAAAACTGTTTTTT. It translates to CASSFLWASATNEKLFF.

The chain combines TRBV6-5 with TRBJ1-4; possible D gene TRBD1, 5 bases. The CDR3 extends over 15 amino acids. Between the trimmed V and J ends, which lost 0 bases and 8 bases, there was a span of 13 bases. Germline V CDR1 and CDR2: MNHEY, SVGAGI. In nucleotides, the CDR3 is TGTGCCAGCAGTTACTCGTTAGGGGCAGGGGAAAAACTGTTTTTT. It specifies CASSYSLGAGEKLFF.

V and J are TRBV7-2 and TRBJ2-7; 10 nucleotides match TRBD1. Per germline, CDR1 SGHTA and CDR2 FQGNSA. The CDR3 is 14 residues long. J was trimmed by 3 bases and V by 5 bases; bases with no gene match: 4. The CDR3 DNA is TGTGCCAGCAGCGAAGGACAGGGGGTCTACGAGCAGTACTTC. Protein: CASSEGQGVYEQYF.

The chain links TRBV12-3 or TRBV12-4 to TRBJ2-7, with D possibly TRBD2 on 6 matching bases. Trimming removed 8 bases from V and 0 bases from J, with 11 bases in between. The CDR3 is 13 amino acids. Written as DNA, the CDR3 is TGTGCCAGCCGGGACGGGAGCTCCTACGAGCAGTACTTC. Translated, it gives CASRDGSSYEQYF.

V gene TRBV24-1 combines with J gene TRBJ1-2; 8 nucleotides match TRBD1. Germline-derived CDR1 and CDR2 are KGHDR and SFDVKD. This CDR3 contains 14 residues. The trim removed 0 bases at V and 8 bases at J, leaving 4 bases unmatched. The CDR3 bases are TGTGCCACCAGTGATTTGGGACAGGGTGAAGGCTACACCTTC. Translation: CATSDLGQGEGYTF.

The CDR3 spells CAISDRDNGETQYF. In DNA, the CDR3 is TGTGCCATCAGTGACCGGGACAATGGAGAGACCCAGTACTTC. The chain carries TRBV10-3 and TRBJ2-5; D may be TRBD1 (6 bases). Per the germline V gene, CDR1 is ENHRY and CDR2 is SYGVKD. With 3 bases removed from V and 4 bases from J, the gap between germline ends came to 12 bases. The CDR3 is 14 amino acids.

The gene calls are TRBV5-1 and TRBJ2-2, with D possibly being TRBD1 (5 bases). Trimming shortened V by 1 base and J by 1 base, and 8 bases separated the two germline ends. The CDR3 is 15 amino acids. Per germline, CDR1 SGHRS and CDR2 YFSETQ. The CDR3 DNA follows: TGCGCCAGCAGCTTGAGGGGTAGGAACACCGGGGAGCTGTTTTTT. Its translation: CASSLRGRNTGELFF.

The chain employs TRBV4-2 and TRBJ2-2, with D perhaps TRBD2 (6 bases). The CDR3 runs to 15 residues. Trimming took off 0 bases at V and 6 bases at J, with 11 bases between the two ends. Looked up from germline, CDR1 is LGHNA and CDR2 is YNFKEQ. CDR3 sequence: CASSQEAGRAGELFF. As DNA, the CDR3 is TGTGCCAGCAGCCAAGAGGCCGGGAGAGCCGGGGAGCTGTTTTTT.

This chain's CDR3 is CASSLLRDFTYEQYF. CDR3 sequence (DNA): TGCGCCAGCAGCCTCCTCCGGGACTTTACCTACGAGCAGTACTTC. The chain has TRBV4-3 and TRBJ2-7; D is possibly TRBD2 (6 bases). This CDR3 comprises 15 residues. From germline, CDR1 is LGHNA and CDR2 YSLEER. Trimming removed 4 bases at V and 2 bases at J, with 15 bases between.

The chain carries TRBV4-1 and TRBJ1-1; no definite D call. V was shortened by 0 bases and J by 5 bases, with 7 bases between the two germline ends. CDR3 length: 13 residues. CDR1 MGHRA and CDR2 YSYEKL come from the germline V gene. The CDR3 sequence: CASSQDLVTEAFF. Here the CDR3 DNA reads TGCGCCAGCAGCCAAGATTTAGTTACTGAAGCTTTCTTT.

This clone was counted once. This chain links TRBV5-6 with TRBJ2-1, with TRBD1 matching over 9 bases. V gave up 2 bases and J gave up 5 bases; unmatched junction bases: 5. Germline CDR1 and CDR2: SGHDT and YYEEEE. The length of the CDR3 is 15 residues. For the CDR3, the DNA is TGTGCCAGCAGCTTTTGGACAGGGGTTAACAATGAGCAGTTCTTC. This encodes CASSFWTGVNNEQFF.

V usage is TRBV20-1 and J usage is TRBJ1-2; D is possibly TRBD1 (6 bases). The V end was cut by 3 bases, the J end by 0 bases, with 14 bases between. The CDR3 is 15 residues long. Germline CDR1 reads DFQATT; CDR2 reads SNEGSKA (reference sequence). CDR3 in DNA: TGCAGTGCTAGTTTGGCAGGGGCAGCTAACTATGGCTACACCTTC. Amino acids: CSASLAGAANYGYTF.

The rearrangement joins TRBV6-5 to TRBJ2-7; D unresolved. The CDR3 has 14 residues. Trimming took 7 bases from V and 2 from J, leaving 15 bases between them. Germline lookup yields CDR1 MNHEY and CDR2 SVGAGI. The CDR3 DNA follows: TGTGCCAGCAAAAGACACACAAAAACCTACGAGCAGTACTTC. It yields the protein CASKRHTKTYEQYF.

The chain employs TRBV19 and TRBJ1-2, with 7 bases identical to TRBD1. With V trimmed by 6 bases and J by 5 bases, 9 bases remained unmatched. Germline V gene data show CDR1 as LNHDA and CDR2 as SQIVND (reference sequence). CDR3 length: 14 amino acids. In DNA, the CDR3 is TGTGCCAGTAGCCTTGGACAGGCCAATTATGGCTACACCTTC. Residues: CASSLGQANYGYTF.

The chain joins TRBV9 to TRBJ2-1; perhaps TRBD2 as D (5 bases). V gave up 3 bases and J gave up 8 bases, with 18 bases separating them. This CDR3 comprises 15 residues. CDR1 is SGDLS, CDR2 YYNGEE, per germline. CDR3: CASSGMEELRDEQFF. For the CDR3, the DNA is TGTGCCAGCAGCGGGATGGAGGAGCTTCGGGATGAGCAGTTCTTC.

This chain links TRBV18 with TRBJ2-5; possibly TRBD2 for D (5 bases). Trimming shortened V by 2 bases and J by 2 bases, and 18 bases separated the two germline ends. CDR1 is KGHSH and CDR2 is LQKENI in the germline V gene. The CDR3 length is 17 residues. For the CDR3, the DNA is TGTGCCAGCTCACCAGGGAGACAACCCTCCCTTCAAGAGACCCAGTACTTC. Translated, it gives CASSPGRQPSLQETQYF.

This chain links TRBV3-1 (or the pseudogene TRBV3-2) with TRBJ2-3; 8 positions agree with TRBD2. This CDR3 contains 17 residues. V gave up 0 bases and J gave up 3 bases; unmatched junction bases: 8. CDR1 LGHDT and CDR2 YNNKEL come from the germline V gene (reference sequence). Written as DNA, the CDR3 is TGTGCCAGCAGCCAAGATCAAGTCGGGAGGGAGACAGATACGCAGTATTTT. It encodes CASSQDQVGRETDTQYF.

The chain uses TRBV5-1 and TRBJ2-5; 10 bases fit TRBD1. This CDR3 is built from 15 residues. Per the germline V gene, CDR1 is SGHRS and CDR2 is YFSETQ. V was pared by 4 bases and J by 6 bases, with 9 bases of the junction left unmatched. CDR3 DNA sequence: TGCGCCAGCAGCCCGACGGACAGGGGGGGAAAGACCCAGTACTTC. Residues: CASSPTDRGGKTQYF.

The V call is TRBV6-2 or TRBV6-3, the J call TRBJ2-1; D gene unclear. Trimming cost V 5 bases and J 3 bases, with 8 bases left between them. CDR3 length equals 13 residues. The germline V gene encodes CDR1 MNHEY and CDR2 SVGEGT. CDR3 nucleotide sequence: TGTGCCAGCAGTAACCGAGGCTACAATGAGCAGTTCTTC. It encodes CASSNRGYNEQFF.

This rearrangement joins TRBV6-5 to TRBJ1-2; D possibly corresponds to TRBD1 (6 bases). The CDR3 is 11 residues long. V dropped 6 bases and J dropped 6 bases, with 8 bases sitting between them. The germline CDR1 and CDR2 sequences are MNHEY and SVGAGI. The DNA for the CDR3 is TGTGCCAGCAGGGACAGAGATGGCTACACCTTC. As protein: CASRDRDGYTF.

The chain joins TRBV10-3 to TRBJ2-3; D perhaps matches TRBD1 (5 bases). The CDR3 is 13 amino acids. The V and J ends lost 8 bases and 2 bases respectively, with 11 bases between them. Germline CDR1 and CDR2: ENHRY and SYGVKD. The CDR3 coding sequence is TGTGCCATCGGGGCACCCAACACAGATACGCAGTATTTT. Its translation: CAIGAPNTDTQYF.